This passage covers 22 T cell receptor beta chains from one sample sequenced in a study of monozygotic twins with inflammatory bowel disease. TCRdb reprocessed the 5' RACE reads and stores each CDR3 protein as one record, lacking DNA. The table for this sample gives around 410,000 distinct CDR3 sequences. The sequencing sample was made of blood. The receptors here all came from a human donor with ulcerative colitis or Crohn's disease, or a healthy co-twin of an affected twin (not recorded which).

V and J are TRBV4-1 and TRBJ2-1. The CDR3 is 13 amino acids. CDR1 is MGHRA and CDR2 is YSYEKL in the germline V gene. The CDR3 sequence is CASSQIGVNEQFF.

The CDR3 sequence: CASSLKSGRVDEQYF. This chain connects TRBV6-2 or TRBV6-3 to TRBJ2-7; TCRdb calls TRBD2, which cannot be checked without DNA. Germline CDR1 reads MNHEY; CDR2 reads SVGEGT. The CDR3 loop spans 15 amino acids.

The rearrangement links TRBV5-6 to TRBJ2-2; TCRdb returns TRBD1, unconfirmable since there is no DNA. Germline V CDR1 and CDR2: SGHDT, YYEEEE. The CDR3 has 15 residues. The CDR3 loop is CASSRGAKNTGELFF.

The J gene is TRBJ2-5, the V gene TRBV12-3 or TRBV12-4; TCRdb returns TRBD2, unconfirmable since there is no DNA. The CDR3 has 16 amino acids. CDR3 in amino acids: CASSPGGSGRQETQYF.

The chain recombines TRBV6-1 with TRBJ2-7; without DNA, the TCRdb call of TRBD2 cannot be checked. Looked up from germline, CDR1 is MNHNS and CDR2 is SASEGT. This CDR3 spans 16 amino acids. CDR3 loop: CASSAMGLAASYEQYF.

This CDR3 is CASSFGAVPNYGYTF. V is TRBV12-3 or TRBV12-4 and J is TRBJ1-2; as DNA is missing, the TRBD1 call by TCRdb cannot be tested. This CDR3 comprises 15 residues.

This CDR3 is CASSSGTSGTYNEQFF. The J gene is TRBJ2-1, the V gene TRBV11-3; the D call of TRBD2 rests on TCRdb alone, since no DNA is present to check it. This CDR3 has 16 amino acids. Germline V lookup: CDR1 SGHNT, CDR2 YENEEA.

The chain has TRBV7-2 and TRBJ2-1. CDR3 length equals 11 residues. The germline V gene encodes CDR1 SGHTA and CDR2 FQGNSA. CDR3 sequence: CASSRSIEQFF. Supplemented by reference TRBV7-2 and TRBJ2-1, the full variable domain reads GAGVSQSPSNKVTEKGKDVELRCDPISGHTALYWYRQSLGQGLEFLIYFQGNSAPDKSGLPSDRFSAERTGGSVSTLTIQRTQQEDSAVYLCASSRSIEQFFGPGTRLTVL.

The CDR3 sequence is CASSRFAKLSYNEQFF. The J gene is TRBJ2-1, the V gene TRBV5-6. Germline CDR1 reads SGHDT; CDR2 reads YYEEEE. The CDR3 has 16 amino acids.

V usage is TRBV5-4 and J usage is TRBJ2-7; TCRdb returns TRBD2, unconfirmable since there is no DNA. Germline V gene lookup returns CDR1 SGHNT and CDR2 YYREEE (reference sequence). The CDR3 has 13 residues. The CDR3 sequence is CASSLQGQYEQYF.

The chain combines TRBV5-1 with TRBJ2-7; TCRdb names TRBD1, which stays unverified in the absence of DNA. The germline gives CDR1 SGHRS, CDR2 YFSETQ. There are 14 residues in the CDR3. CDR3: CASSQRSAAYEQYF. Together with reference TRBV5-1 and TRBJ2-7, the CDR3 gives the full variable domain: KAGVTQTPRYLIKTRGQQVTLSCSPISGHRSVSWYQQTPGQGLQFLFEYFSETQRNKGNFPGRFSGRQFSNSRSEMNVSTLELGDSALYLCASSQRSAAYEQYFGPGTRLTVT.

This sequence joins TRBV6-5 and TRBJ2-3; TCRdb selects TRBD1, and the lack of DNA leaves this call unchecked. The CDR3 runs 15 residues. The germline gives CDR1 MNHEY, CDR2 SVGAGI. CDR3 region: CASSYQGGSTDTQYF.

The CDR3 sequence: CSVAPLSANTGELFF. J is TRBJ2-2 and V is TRBV29-1. The CDR3 contains 15 residues. Per the germline V gene, CDR1 is SQVTM and CDR2 is ANQGSEA.

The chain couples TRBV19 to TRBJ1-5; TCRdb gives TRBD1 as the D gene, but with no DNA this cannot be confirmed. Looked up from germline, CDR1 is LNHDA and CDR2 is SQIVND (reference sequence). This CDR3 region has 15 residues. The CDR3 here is CASKLQGVGNQPQHF. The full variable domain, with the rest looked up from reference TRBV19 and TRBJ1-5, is DGGITQSPKYLFRKEGQNVTLSCEQNLNHDAMYWYRQDPGQGLRLIYYSQIVNDFQKGDIAEGYSVSREKKESFPLTVTSAQKNPTAFYLCASKLQGVGNQPQHFGDGTRLSIL.

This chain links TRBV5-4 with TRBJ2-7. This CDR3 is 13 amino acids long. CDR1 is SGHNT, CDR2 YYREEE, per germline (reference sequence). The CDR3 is CASSLGQTREQYF.

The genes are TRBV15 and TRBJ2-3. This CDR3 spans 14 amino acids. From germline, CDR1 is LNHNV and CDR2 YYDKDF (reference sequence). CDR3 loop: CATSRDLRTDTQYF. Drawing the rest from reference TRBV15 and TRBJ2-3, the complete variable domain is DAMVIQNPRYQVTQFGKPVTLSCSQTLNHNVMYWYQQKSSQAPKLLFHYYDKDFNNEADTPDNFQSRRPNTSFCFLDIRSPGLGDTAMYLCATSRDLRTDTQYFGPGTRLTVL.

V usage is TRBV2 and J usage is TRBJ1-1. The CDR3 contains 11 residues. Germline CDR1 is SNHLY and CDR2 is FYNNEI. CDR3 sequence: CATKGSSEAFF.

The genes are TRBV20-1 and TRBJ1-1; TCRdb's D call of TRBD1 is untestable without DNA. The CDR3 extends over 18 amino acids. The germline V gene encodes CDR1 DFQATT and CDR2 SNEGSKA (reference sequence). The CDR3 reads CSARRQAAATLPWTEAFF.

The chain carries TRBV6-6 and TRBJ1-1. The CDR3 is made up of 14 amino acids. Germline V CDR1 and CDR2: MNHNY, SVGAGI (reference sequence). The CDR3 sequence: CASSYGFARTEAFF.

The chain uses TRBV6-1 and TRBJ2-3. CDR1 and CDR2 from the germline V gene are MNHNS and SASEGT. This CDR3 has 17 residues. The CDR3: CASTEFPADTSTDTQYF.

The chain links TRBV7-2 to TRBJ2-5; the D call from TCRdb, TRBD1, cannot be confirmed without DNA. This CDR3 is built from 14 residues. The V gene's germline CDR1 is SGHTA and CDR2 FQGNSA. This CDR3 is CASKSDTSQETQYF.

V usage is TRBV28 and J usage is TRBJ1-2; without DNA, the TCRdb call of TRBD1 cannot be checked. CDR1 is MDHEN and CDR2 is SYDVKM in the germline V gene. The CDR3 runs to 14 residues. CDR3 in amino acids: CASSLGGPSYGYTF.